This T cell receptor beta chain comes out of a study of cytomegalovirus exposure and HLA in healthy donors. Overall study findings and caveats: Some public TCRs appeared in many individuals, while most sequences were rare. The tendency of first-cohort TCR clusters to co-occur in the 90 to 150 validation repertoires emerged from a later analysis.

The CDR3 consists of 14 residues. V lost 3 bases and J lost 4; bases outside the gene matches: 6. CDR1 and CDR2 (germline): LNHDA, SQIVND (reference sequence). Only in-frame clones appear in the TCRdb table, and some are missing; sequencing was by immunoSEQ multiplex PCR. The data show 250,000 to 300,000 clones, roughly 85% seen once. This clone was detected only a few times. What it recognizes is unknown. The donors belonged to the roughly 120-subject validation cohort, separate from the roughly 700-subject first cohort. The gene calls are TRBV19 and TRBJ2-7; 7 nucleotides agree with TRBD2. Specimen: PBMCs. The clonotype originates from a woman aged 18-29 years in good health and CMV-seronegative. This chain's CDR3 is CASSMEQREYEQYF. As DNA, the CDR3 is TGTGCCAGTAGTATGGAACAGCGGGAATACGAGCAGTACTTC.